This record concerns one TCR beta chain sequence. What this receptor recognizes is not known. Base qualities are not at hand, and no much larger clone is one base apart. The immunoSEQ Assay, a bias-controlled multiplex PCR, was used to amplify TCRbeta CDR3 regions from genomic DNA. The authors processed their data as follows. The number of nucleated cells in each sample was estimated from the amplification of reference gene primers within the assay. To quantify the absolute abundance of each unique TCRbeta CDR3 rearrangement, sequence reads were collapsed and filtered. For each sample, productive Simpson clonality was calculated as the square root of Simpson's diversity index across productive rearrangements. TCRdb obtained this table from immuneACCESS and retained in-frame rearrangements with V and J assigned. These tables miss some clones; where compared with another copy, unresolved V genes account for less than half of the shortfall, and the remainder is unexplained. V and J calls and clone size follow that table, whereas D and trimming were derived from the DNA. For this sample there are fewer than 110,000 clones; roughly 90% appear just once. The top ten constitute 4.9% of the sample.

Whole blood was collected in K2EDTA tubes by collaborating institutions according to the institutions' own protocols. For TCRbeta analysis, collaborators shipped samples as frozen whole blood, isolated PBMCs, or DNA extracted from either of those sample types. The sample originates from a study of blood T cell repertoires in COVID-19 (dated by TCRdb to the early 2020s). General notes on the study: Collaborator samples came from the United States, Italy and Spain and covered acute and convalescent phases of COVID-19. The samples were drawn from the first 160 participants of the ongoing ImmuneRACE study and from under 1,500 subjects provided by 6 global collaborators. Sample metadata almost always included a de-identified subject ID, COVID-19 status, age in years and sex. Where available, HLA class I and class II types were taken from metadata supplied by the sample provider and were not determined by assay-based typing. Subjects who had been exposed to COVID-19, were actively infected with it, or had recovered from it provided the deeply sampled blood TCRbeta repertoires that made up the dataset. The repertoires were released in a freely available public database intended as a resource for research on the immune response to SARS-CoV-2. The material from the prospective study consisted of cDNA or gDNA derived from T cells, B-cell-depleted T cells, or PBMCs. Overall study outcomes, separate from this receptor: Clinical and demographic metadata were provided uncurated, with the amount varying by source and participant.

V ends up 4 bases short and J 4 bases short, with an unmatched junction base count of 7. The germline V gene supplies CDR1 SGHRS and CDR2 YFSETQ. From its cysteine to its phenylalanine, the CDR3 spans 15 amino acids. The entry retains the CDR3 DNA only, 45 bases that are in frame from base 1. The sequenced sample consisted of peripheral blood. The receptor was isolated from a middle-aged man with active or convalescent COVID-19. Recombination connected TRBV5-1 to TRBJ2-5, and 10 junction bases match TRBD2. The encoded CDR3 is CASSPSGSRTETQYF. The nucleotides read TGCGCCAGCAGCCCTAGCGGGAGTAGGACAGAGACCCAGTACTTC.